This TCR beta chain was obtained from a study of T cell repertoires in cytomegalovirus infection. Study information: Peptides in the study included HLA-C-restricted and HLA-B-restricted CMV epitopes. General study points: CMV carriers having the relevant HLA were flagged by cumulative public TCR beta family frequency. The ex vivo response was dominated by HLA-C-restricted CMV-specific TCR beta clonotypes.

Ten or more counts support this clonotype. Its target is unknown. TCRdb re-derived calls from the reads in MiXCR, one entry per CDR3 protein. The sample has around 200,000 distinct CDR3 sequences; 35% to 40% are singletons. V lost 1 base and J lost 7, with 16 bases in between. Germline CDR1 is SGHTA and CDR2 is FQGNSA. CDR3 length: 15 residues. Sequences were derived from CD8+ T cells from cultured PBMCs, sampled from culture after CMV antigen stimulation. This receptor was obtained from a human donor in good health (CMV status not recorded). Some clones in this sample may be carry-over from other donors' samples. The rearrangement links TRBV7-2 to TRBJ1-1, with a possible D match to TRBD1 (6 bases). CDR3 nucleotide sequence: TGTGCCAGCAGCTTAGAGGAGTGGGGGGCGATTGAAGCTTTCTTT. Protein product: CASSLEEWGAIEAFF.